One sample yielded the 5 T cell receptor beta chains listed below, sequenced in a study of blood T cell repertoires in COVID-19. The repertoire was sequenced with immunoSEQ multiplex PCR; TCRdb's copy has only in-frame clones and lacks some. The sample yields tens of thousands of clones, more than 75% seen once. Input material: peripheral blood. The receptor set was obtained from a man between 65 and 85 years old with acute or convalescent COVID-19.

The rearrangement uses TRBV7-2 and TRBJ2-3, with D possibly TRBD1 on 5 matching bases. Germline values: CDR1 SGHTA, CDR2 FQGNSA. The CDR3 runs 14 residues. Trimming shortened V by 1 base and J by 4 bases, and 9 bases separated the two germline ends. As DNA, the CDR3 is TGTGCCAGCAGCTTAGAACTGGGGCCAGATACGCAGTATTTT. Translating it yields CASSLELGPDTQYF.

The V and J genes are TRBV18 and TRBJ2-7; TRBD1 agrees at 8 bases. The CDR3 length is 17 residues. The V gene's germline CDR1 is KGHSH and CDR2 LQKENI. Trimming cost V 3 bases and J 4 bases; bases outside gene matches: 14. CDR3 residues: CASSPRTDHTGGYEQYF. The CDR3 coding sequence is TGTGCCAGCTCACCGAGGACAGACCATACAGGGGGATACGAGCAGTACTTC. The complete variable domain, with remaining parts taken from reference TRBV18 and TRBJ2-7, reads NAGVMQNPRHLVRRRGQEARLRCSPMKGHSHVYWYRQLPEEGLKFMVYLQKENIIDESGMPKERFSAEFPKEGPSILRIQQVVRGDSAAYFCASSPRTDHTGGYEQYFGPGTRLTVT.

V usage is TRBV30 and J usage is TRBJ1-5; D remains ambiguous. This CDR3 comprises 14 residues. Germline CDR1 reads GTSNPN; CDR2 reads SVGIG (reference sequence). The V and J ends lost 0 bases and 2 bases respectively, with 8 bases between them. CDR3 nucleotides: TGTGCCTGGAGTGTACGGCAGGGCAATCAGCCCCAGCATTTT. Amino acid sequence: CAWSVRQGNQPQHF.

This chain links TRBV4-3 with TRBJ1-5; D is undetermined. Germline CDR1 and CDR2: LGHNA and YSLEER. This CDR3 region has 15 residues. Trimming left V 0 bases short and J 4 bases short, with 10 bases between. The CDR3 nucleotides read TGCGCCAGCAGCCAAGATAGGGAGATAAATCAGCCCCAGCATTTT. As protein: CASSQDREINQPQHF.

In this sample, this clone turned up a few times. The V and J genes are TRBV6-5 and TRBJ2-1, with 9 bases identical to TRBD1. Per the germline V gene, CDR1 is MNHEY and CDR2 is SVGAGI. The CDR3 loop spans 14 amino acids. The ends lost 6 bases at V and 6 bases at J; junction bases unmatched: 6. The CDR3 bases are TGTGCCAGCAGGGGGACAGGGTTCGGCAATGAGCAGTTCTTC. Its translation is CASRGTGFGNEQFF.